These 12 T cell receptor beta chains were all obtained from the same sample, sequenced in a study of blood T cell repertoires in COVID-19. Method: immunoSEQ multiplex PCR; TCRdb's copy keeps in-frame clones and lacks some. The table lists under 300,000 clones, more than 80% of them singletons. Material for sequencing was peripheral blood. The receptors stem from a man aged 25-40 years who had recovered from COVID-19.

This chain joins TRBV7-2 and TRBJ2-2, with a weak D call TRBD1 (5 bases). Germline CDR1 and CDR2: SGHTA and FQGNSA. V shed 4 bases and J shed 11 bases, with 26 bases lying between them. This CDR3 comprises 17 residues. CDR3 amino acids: CASSYALIGNRGSELFF. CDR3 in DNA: TGTGCCAGCAGCTACGCCTTGATAGGGAATAGGGGTAGTGAGCTGTTTTTT. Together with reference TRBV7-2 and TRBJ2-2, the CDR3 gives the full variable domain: GAGVSQSPSNKVTEKGKDVELRCDPISGHTALYWYRQSLGQGLEFLIYFQGNSAPDKSGLPSDRFSAERTGGSVSTLTIQRTQQEDSAVYLCASSYALIGNRGSELFFGEGSRLTVL.

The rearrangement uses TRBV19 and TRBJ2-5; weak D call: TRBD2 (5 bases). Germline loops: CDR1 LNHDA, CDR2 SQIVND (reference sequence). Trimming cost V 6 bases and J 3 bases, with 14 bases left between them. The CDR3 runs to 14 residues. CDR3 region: CASRADPGKETQYF. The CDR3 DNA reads TGTGCCAGTAGGGCGGACCCCGGGAAAGAGACCCAGTACTTC.

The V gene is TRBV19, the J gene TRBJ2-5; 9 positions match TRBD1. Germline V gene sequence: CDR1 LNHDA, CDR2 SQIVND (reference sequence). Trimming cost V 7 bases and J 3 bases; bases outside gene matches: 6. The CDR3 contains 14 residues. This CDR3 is CASTKGQGEETQYF. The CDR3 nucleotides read TGTGCCAGTACCAAGGGACAGGGAGAAGAGACCCAGTACTTC.

The CDR3 DNA reads TGTGCCAGCAGCTGGACAGGGGATAACTACGAGCAGTACTTC. The encoded protein is CASSWTGDNYEQYF. This rearrangement joins TRBV27 to TRBJ2-7, with TRBD1 identical over 9 bases. Germline V gene data show CDR1 as MNHEY and CDR2 as SMNVEV (reference sequence). J gave up 3 bases and V 6 bases, and 6 bases lay outside the gene matches. This CDR3 is 14 amino acids long.

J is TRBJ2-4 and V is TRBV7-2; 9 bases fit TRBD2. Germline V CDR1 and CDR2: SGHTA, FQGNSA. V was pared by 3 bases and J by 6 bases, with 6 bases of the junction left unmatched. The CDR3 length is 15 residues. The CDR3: CASSFPSGGRNIQYF. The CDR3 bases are TGTGCCAGCAGCTTCCCGAGCGGGGGGAGAAACATTCAGTACTTC. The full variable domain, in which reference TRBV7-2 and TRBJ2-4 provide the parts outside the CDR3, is GAGVSQSPSNKVTEKGKDVELRCDPISGHTALYWYRQSLGQGLEFLIYFQGNSAPDKSGLPSDRFSAERTGGSVSTLTIQRTQQEDSAVYLCASSFPSGGRNIQYFGAGTRLSVL.

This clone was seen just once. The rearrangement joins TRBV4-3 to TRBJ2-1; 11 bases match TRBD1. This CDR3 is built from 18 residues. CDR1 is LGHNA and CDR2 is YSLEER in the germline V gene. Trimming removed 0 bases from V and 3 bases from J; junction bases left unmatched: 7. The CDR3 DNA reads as TGCGCCAGCAGCCAAGATCTTAGGGGACAGGGGGTCTACAATGAGCAGTTCTTC. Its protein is CASSQDLRGQGVYNEQFF.

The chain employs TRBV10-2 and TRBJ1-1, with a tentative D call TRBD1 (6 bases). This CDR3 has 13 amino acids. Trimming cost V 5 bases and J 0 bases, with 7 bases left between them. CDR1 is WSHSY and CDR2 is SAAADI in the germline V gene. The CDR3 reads CASSTGLNTEAFF. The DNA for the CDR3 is TGCGCCAGCAGTACAGGGTTGAACACTGAAGCTTTCTTT.

The CDR3 sequence: CASSLGQGALNEQFF. The CDR3 DNA reads TGTGCCAGCAGCTTGGGGCAGGGGGCCCTCAATGAGCAGTTCTTC. The V and J genes are TRBV5-4 and TRBJ2-1, with TRBD1 identical over 8 bases. In germline, CDR1 is SGHNT, CDR2 YYREEE (reference sequence). V dropped 0 bases and J dropped 6; count of bases not matched to a gene: 5. The CDR3 sequence is 15 residues long.

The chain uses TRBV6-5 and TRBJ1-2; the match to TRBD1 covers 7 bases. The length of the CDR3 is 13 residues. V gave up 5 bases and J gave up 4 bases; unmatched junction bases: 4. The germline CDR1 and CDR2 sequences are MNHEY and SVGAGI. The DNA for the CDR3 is TGTGCCAGCAGTACACAGGGGACCTATGGCTACACCTTC. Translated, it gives CASSTQGTYGYTF.

The CDR3 spells CASSSGVGLNTEAFF. CDR3 in DNA: TGTGCCAGTAGTTCAGGGGTCGGCTTGAACACTGAAGCTTTCTTT. The rearrangement uses TRBV19 and TRBJ1-1; D is perhaps TRBD1 (6 bases). The V end was cut by 5 bases, the J end by 0 bases, with 13 bases between. CDR1 and CDR2 from the germline V gene are LNHDA and SQIVND (reference sequence). The CDR3 runs 15 residues. The full variable domain, its missing parts supplied by reference TRBV19 and TRBJ1-1, is DGGITQSPKYLFRKEGQNVTLSCEQNLNHDAMYWYRQDPGQGLRLIYYSQIVNDFQKGDIAEGYSVSREKKESFPLTVTSAQKNPTAFYLCASSSGVGLNTEAFFGQGTRLTVV.

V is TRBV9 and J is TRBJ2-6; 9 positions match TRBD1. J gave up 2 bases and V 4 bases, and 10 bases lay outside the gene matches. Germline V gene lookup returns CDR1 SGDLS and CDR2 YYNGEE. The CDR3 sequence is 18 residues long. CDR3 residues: CASSPGQGRVAGANVLTF. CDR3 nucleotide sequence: TGTGCCAGCAGCCCGGGACAGGGAAGAGTAGCTGGGGCCAACGTCCTGACTTTC. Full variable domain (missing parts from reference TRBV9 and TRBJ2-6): DSGVTQTPKHLITATGQRVTLRCSPRSGDLSVYWYQQSLDQGLQFLIQYYNGEERAKGNILERFSAQQFPDLHSELNLSSLELGDSALYFCASSPGQGRVAGANVLTFGAGSRLTVL.

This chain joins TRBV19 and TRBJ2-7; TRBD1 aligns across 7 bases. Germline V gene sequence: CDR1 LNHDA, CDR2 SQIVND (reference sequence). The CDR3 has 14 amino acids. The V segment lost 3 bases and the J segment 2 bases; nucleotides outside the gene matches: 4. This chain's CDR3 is CASSIPDRTYEQYF. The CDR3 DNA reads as TGTGCCAGTAGTATCCCGGACAGGACCTACGAGCAGTACTTC.